The rows below give T cell receptor beta chains drawn from one sample of a study of beta chain features in type 1 diabetes. The assay was immunoSEQ multiplex PCR, and TCRdb's table has in-frame clones only and misses some. This sample has over 150,000 clones, with 9% to 12% found just once. The sequencing input was central memory CD4+ T cells from blood. The receptors shown here come from a young man with type 1 diabetes. CDR3s include the opening cysteine and the closing phenylalanine or tryptophan. The order of the fields is D gene, J gene, clone size, V gene, CDR3 DNA, CDR3 protein. D genes are given only for firm matches. Where a row states a size, it is once, few, many or the class of an expanded clone; other rows omit it.

TRBD2 | TRBJ2-7 | - | TRBV27 | TGTGCCAGCAGGATTAGCGGGATGGGCCCCTACGAGCAGTACTTC | CASRISGMGPYEQYF
TRBD2 | TRBJ2-1 | - | TRBV10-3 | TGTGCCATCAGGCCAGCGGGAGATTACAATGAGCAGTTCTTC | CAIRPAGDYNEQFF
- | TRBJ1-2 | few | TRBV28 | TGTGCCAGCAGTTCTGCGGAGGGACCTAACTATGGCTACACCTTC | CASSSAEGPNYGYTF
- | TRBJ2-5 | few | TRBV29-1 | TGCAGCGTTGAACTGGACAGATACCAAGAGACCCAGTACTTC | CSVELDRYQETQYF
- | TRBJ2-2 | few | TRBV9 | TGTGCCAGCAGCGTAGTGGCCCAAGGCAGGAAAACCGGGGAGCTGTTTTTT | CASSVVAQGRKTGELFF
- | TRBJ2-3 | - | TRBV7-9 | TGTGCCAGCAGCTTAGGGAGCGGGAGCACAGATACGCAGTATTTT | CASSLGSGSTDTQYF
TRBD2 | TRBJ2-4 | - | TRBV2 | TGTGCCAGCCGGGAGGAGGGGAGCATTCAGTACTTC | CASREEGSIQYF
- | TRBJ2-7 | - | TRBV9 | TGTGCCAGCAGCGCTCTCACGAGCTCCTACGAGCAGTACTTC | CASSALTSSYEQYF
TRBD2 | TRBJ2-3 | - | TRBV5-1 | TGCGCCAGCAGCGTTCCTAGCGGGCCCACAGATACGCAGTATTTT | CASSVPSGPTDTQYF
TRBD1 | TRBJ2-7 | - | TRBV30 | TGTGCCTGGGGGGCCGGGACAGGGCGCGCCGAGCAGTACTTC | CAWGAGTGRAEQYF
- | TRBJ1-1 | - | TRBV7-9 | TGTGCCAGCAGCTTGACCGACAGCCCAACGACTGAAGCTTTCTTT | CASSLTDSPTTEAFF
TRBD1 | TRBJ2-1 | few | TRBV29-1 | TGCAGCGCCTCCGGGACAGACTACAATGAGCAGTTCTTC | CSASGTDYNEQFF
TRBD1 | TRBJ2-6 | - | TRBV19 | TGTGCCAGTACAGACAGGGGAAGCTCTGGGGCCAACGTCCTGACTTTC | CASTDRGSSGANVLTF
- | TRBJ1-2 | many | TRBV29-1 | TGCAGCGTTGATCAGGGCGACTATGGCTACACCTTC | CSVDQGDYGYTF
- | TRBJ2-1 | few | TRBV4-1 | TGCGCCAGCAGCCAAGACAGGGCATCGCAGTTCTTC | CASSQDRASQFF
- | TRBJ1-1 | - | TRBV28 | TGTGCCAGCAGTCCGTACAGGGCTGGTGAAGCTTTCTTT | CASSPYRAGEAFF
- | TRBJ2-3 | - | TRBV27 | TGTGCCAGCAGCGGAGGGCGGGATACGCAGTATTTT | CASSGGRDTQYF
- | TRBJ2-2 | - | TRBV28 | TGTGCCAGCAGTTTTGTCAGCACCGGGGAGCTGTTTTTT | CASSFVSTGELFF
TRBD1 | TRBJ2-1 | - | TRBV7-2 | TGTGCCACCCGGAGGGGGACAGGAGGGGACAATGAGCAGTTCTTC | CATRRGTGGDNEQFF
- | TRBJ2-1 | few | TRBV5-1 | TGCGCCAGCAGCTTGGACAGCCACATGATCAATGAGCAGTTCTTC | CASSLDSHMINEQFF
TRBD1 | TRBJ1-5 | few | TRBV19 | TGTGCCAGTAGCGACAGGGGGCTAAGCAATCAGCCCCAGCATTTT | CASSDRGLSNQPQHF
TRBD2 | TRBJ2-3 | - | TRBV10-3 | TGTGCCATCAGTGCACTAGCGGGATCCACAGATACGCAGTATTTT | CAISALAGSTDTQYF
- | TRBJ1-5 | few | TRBV21-1 | TGTGCCAGCAGCTCAGGGGACGCAGGGGGCGCGGAGCAGCCCCAGCATTTT | CASSSGDAGGAEQPQHF
- | TRBJ2-7 | - | TRBV5-1 | TGCGCCAGCAGCCTCCAGGCCAGCTCCTACGAGCAGTACTTC | CASSLQASSYEQYF
TRBD2 | TRBJ2-1 | - | TRBV9 | TGTGCCAGCAGCGGGGGACTAGCACCCAATGAGCAGTTCTTC | CASSGGLAPNEQFF
TRBD1 | TRBJ2-7 | - | TRBV2 | TGTGCCAGCAATTCCGGGACAGGGGACGAGCAGTACTTC | CASNSGTGDEQYF
- | TRBJ1-2 | few | TRBV5-1 | TGTGCCAGCAGCTTTGCAGGCGGAGGTGGCTACACCTTC | CASSFAGGGGYTF
- | TRBJ2-7 | few | TRBV19 | TGTGCCAGTAGTATGTCCAGAGACGGGTTCTACGAGCAGTACTTC | CASSMSRDGFYEQYF
TRBD2 | TRBJ2-1 | few | TRBV4-2 | TGTGCCAGCAGCCAAGAGGGGACTAGCGGGAGGACTCTAGTCTCCTACAATGAGCAGTTCTTC | CASSQEGTSGRTLVSYNEQFF
- | TRBJ2-7 | - | TRBV18 | TGTGCCAGCTCACCGTCCTTTGAGGGTAGCGAGCAGTACTTC | CASSPSFEGSEQYF
TRBD1 | TRBJ2-7 | - | TRBV28 | TGTGCCAGCAGTGTGACAGGGCGCGAGCAGTACTTC | CASSVTGREQYF
TRBD2 | TRBJ2-1 | few | TRBV7-9 | TGTGCCAGCAGCTTATTTAGCGGGAGTGAATATGAGCAGTTCTTC | CASSLFSGSEYEQFF
- | TRBJ1-4 | - | TRBV7-6 | TGTGCCAGCAGCCCCCAGTGGGGGGTTGGAGAAAAACTGTTTTTT | CASSPQWGVGEKLFF
TRBD1 | TRBJ2-5 | - | TRBV7-6 | TGTGCCAGCAGCTTAATGCCAGGGACAGCGAAAGAGACCCAGTACTTC | CASSLMPGTAKETQYF